This TCR beta chain was captured by sequencing in a study of cytomegalovirus exposure and HLA in healthy donors. The CDR3 spans 13 residues. J was trimmed by 3 bases and V by 5 bases; bases with no gene match: 4. Germline CDR1 MNHEY, CDR2 SVGAGI. Researchers ran the PCR with 60 Vbeta and 13 Jbeta primers. TCRdb's copy holds only in-frame clones and misses some; the assay was immunoSEQ multiplex PCR. The profile shows about 160,000 clones, approximately 88% of them singletons. About this clone: Other DNA sequences within the sample encode an identical CDR3.

The chain carries TRBV6-5 and TRBJ2-7; 7 bases agree with TRBD1. The sample taken for sequencing was PBMCs. The TCR sequence derives from a woman aged 25-40 years in good health and CMV-seronegative. CDR3 protein: CASSLQGSYEQYF. The CDR3 DNA reads TGTGCCAGCAGTCTACAGGGGAGCTACGAGCAGTACTTC.